This TCR beta chain derives from a study of T-cell memory formation after mild COVID-19. A word on this clonotype: No antigen is known for it.

cDNA libraries for TCR alpha and TCR beta, carrying sample barcodes and UMIs, came from 5'RACE with constant-segment primers. TCRdb called the 5' RACE reads again in MiXCR, with one record for every CDR3 protein. Among about 450,000 distinct CDR3 sequences, around 22% were seen once, and the ten largest hold around 12%. Germline V gene lookup returns CDR1 DFQATT and CDR2 SNEGSKA (reference sequence). This CDR3 is 16 amino acids long. The V gene end was trimmed by 3 bases and the J gene end by 4 bases; junction bases not matched to a gene: 14. General study points: Nothing showed for sure that second-wave clones peaking on day 37 were SARS-CoV-2 specific. Chiefly within CM and EM were the contracting CD4+ clones; CD8+ ones were within EMRA. Pre-infection memory held some responding clones, suggesting pre-existing cross-reactive T cells responded.

The clonotype comes from an adult woman who had mild COVID-19 (a few samples of this study predate the infection). Cell type and time point are not known. The chain uses TRBV20-1 and TRBJ2-7; 8 nucleotides match TRBD2. Sample: PBMCs or a T cell subset sorted from them (not recorded which). The CDR3 is CSARQRPGLEAYEQYF. The DNA for the CDR3 is TGCAGTGCTAGGCAACGGCCGGGACTAGAGGCGTACGAGCAGTACTTC.